The entry below describes one T cell receptor (beta chain). Its target is not known. This specimen belongs to a study of response to subunit inactivated influenza vaccine. The study, taken as a whole, reports: After each seasonal influenza vaccination, few new T cells are recruited, the authors suggested.

V shed 2 bases, J shed 4 bases, and the junction held 7 bases outside the gene matches. Germline loops: CDR1 LNHDA, CDR2 SQIVND (reference sequence). The CDR3 is 16 residues long. TCRdb processed the RT-PCR reads anew with MiXCR; each CDR3 protein has one entry. In the table there are about 190,000 distinct CDR3 sequences, under 15% of which are singletons. The sequence was collected from a man aged 50 to 60 who received an inactivated influenza vaccine. The V gene is TRBV19, the J gene TRBJ2-7, with 11 bases identical to TRBD2. The sequencing used CD8+ T cells sorted from PBMCs, collected about 5 days after vaccination. CDR3 DNA: TGTGCCAGTAGTATACTAACGACTAGCGGGGTATACGAGCAGTACTTC. Its protein is CASSILTTSGVYEQYF.